This T cell receptor (beta chain) was captured by sequencing in a study of blood T cells in healthy people across ages (dated by TCRdb to about 2015). Turning to the overall study: In model experiments, template switching captured roughly one uniquely barcoded TCR beta cDNA molecule for every two T cells. Four age groups were formed from the donors: young (average roughly 16 years), middle-aged (approximately 40), aged (62) and long-lived (about 75). For two donors (one aged 18 to 30 and one aged 80 or older), the study analyzed two additional independent replicas of 1 million unique cDNA reads from the same blood draw. To track age-related changes in TCR beta repertoire diversity, the study relied on deep sequencing normalized with unique cDNA molecular identifiers. Overall results and qualifications from the work: The percentage of naive T cells measured by flow cytometry correlated strongly with observed TCR beta diversity. Compared with the aged group, the long-lived group had more naive CD4+ T cells, fewer expanded clones and increased TCR diversity, a pattern suggesting age selection. Donor CMV infection status was unknown, potentially confounding age-related changes in expanded clonotypes. Observed TCR beta diversity per million T cells fell roughly linearly with age, and a significant reduction was already apparent by age about 38. Conclusive comparison of naive and antigen-experienced compartments was prevented by the profiling of bulk unsorted PBMCs. Estimates of total diversity based on one million sequenced T cells were regarded as lower bounds and as underestimates.

Note on this clonotype: Its binding antigen is unknown. It has no much larger one-base neighbor in the sample; base qualities were not kept.

The library was made by 5' RACE. The listed sequencing device is Illumina HiSeq 2500. A second PCR of about 7 to 12 cycles was run with a J-beta primer mix and a sample-barcoded 5' primer. Each TCR beta cDNA molecule received a unique molecular identifier from a template-switch 5' adaptor carrying 12 random nucleotides. Each sample yielded at least 2.5 million CDR3-containing paired-end reads. First-strand cDNA was synthesized from all RNA with the Mint cDNA synthesis kit, primed by a TRBC-specific oligonucleotide. All cDNA was treated with uracil-DNA glycosylase and then went through a first 18-cycle PCR with the universal primers M1SS and BC2_uni_R. In the authors' own workflow: Each sample was normalized by randomly selecting 1 million high-quality reads, each carrying a distinct molecular identifier. Reads with shared molecular identifiers were discarded instead of being binned into consensus sequences. MiTCR, set to a Q25 quality threshold and the strictest error-elimination algorithm, was used for CDR3 identification, clonotype clustering and error correction. A nonparametric unseen species model using Euler transformation provided a lower-bound estimate of total TCR beta diversity. In TCRdb, the public reads were trimmed at Q25 with fastp and aligned with MiXCR, with productive beta chains retained. Records with the same CDR3 protein are collapsed into one entry carrying the most frequent genes and DNA. The V and J calls reflect TCRdb's pipeline rather than the authors' work. This sample gives approximately 800,000 distinct CDR3 sequences in total; more than 25% of them show up just once. 2.5% to 3.5% of the sample goes to the ten largest clones.

Systemically healthy Caucasian individuals from Russia, 39 in total and aged about 6 to 100 years, were included as donors. Each donor gave about 9.7 milliliters of peripheral blood, drawn into EDTA-treated Vacutainer tubes. Ficoll-Paque density-gradient centrifugation was used to isolate PBMCs, with at least 7 million per sample. Total RNA, at least 6 micrograms per sample, was extracted from PBMCs with Trizol reagent. The percentages of naive CD45RAhigh/CD27high T cells were determined by flow cytometry on a PBMC aliquot from every donor. In the germline V gene (reference sequence), CDR1 corresponds to SGHKS and CDR2 to YYEKEE. The CDR3 spans 16 residues, from the cysteine through the phenylalanine. This entry keeps only the CDR3 DNA: 48 bases, framed from base 1. The data were also submitted as part of a second study, on T cells of mothers and their children. As that second paper reports: Donors were nine systemically healthy Caucasian individuals: three mothers and their six children. cDNA synthesis used all of the extracted RNA, with roughly 1.5 ug of RNA in each 15 ul reaction. In the second PCR, the M1S primer added sample barcodes and 2-4 random nucleotides. Each mother yielded over 8.5 million TCR beta CDR3 reads and each child about 3 million reads. TCR recombination output is similarly shaped by thymic selection in related and unrelated pairs, with a minor effect exerted by inherited differences. Related mother-child pairs always showed normalized repertoire overlap that was slightly higher than in unrelated mother-child pairs, though the difference was never significant. No persistent microchimeric T cell clones were detected, at a sensitivity of around 97 clones per million clonotypes. The study used deep NGS to compare TCR beta repertoires of mothers and children, seeking features distinguishing related mother-child pairs from unrelated individuals. Mothers averaged 40 +/- 4 years of age and children averaged about 10 +/- 4 years. After adapters were ligated using NEBNext reagents, the libraries underwent 100+100 nt paired-end sequencing on an Illumina HiSeq 2000. To avoid cross-contamination, the mother libraries and the child libraries were prepared a month apart and sequenced in separate runs. Each donor had between roughly 450,000 and 2,100,000 distinct TCR beta clonotypes identified. Naive TCR beta clonotypes were estimated from low-frequency clonotypes matched to each donor's FACS-determined naive share, without sorting.

Input material: blood. This sequence originates from a boy younger than 18 in good health. The chain was built from TRBV5-5 and TRBJ2-5; the junction holds 9 bases that match TRBD1. The end of the DNA fits TRBJ2-7 better, so the J call may be wrong. The CDR3 loop reads CASRSIPGQGTYEQYF. The DNA is TGTGCCAGCAGGTCGATTCCGGGACAGGGAACCTACGAGCAGTACTTC.